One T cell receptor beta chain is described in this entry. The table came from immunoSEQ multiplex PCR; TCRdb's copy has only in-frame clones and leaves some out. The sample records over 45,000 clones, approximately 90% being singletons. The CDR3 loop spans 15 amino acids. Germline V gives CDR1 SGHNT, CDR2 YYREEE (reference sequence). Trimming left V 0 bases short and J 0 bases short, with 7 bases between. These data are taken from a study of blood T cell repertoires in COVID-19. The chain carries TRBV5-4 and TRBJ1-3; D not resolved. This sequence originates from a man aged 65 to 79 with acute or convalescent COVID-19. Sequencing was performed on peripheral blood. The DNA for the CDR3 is TGTGCCAGCAGCTTGGGGGCCACCTCTGGAAACACCATATATTTT. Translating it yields CASSLGATSGNTIYF.